This T cell receptor (beta chain) was captured by sequencing in a study of early T cells in non-severe SARS-CoV-2 infection. Study conclusions and caveats: Matching with VDJdb favored anti-spike CD8 responses (missing private and CD4 specificities).

Unique molecular identifiers were added to individual cDNA molecules. TCRdb recomputed calls from the 5' RACE reads with MiXCR, one row per CDR3 protein. The sample records approximately 90,000 distinct CDR3 sequences, 16% being singletons. Germline V CDR1 and CDR2: LNHDA, SQIVND (reference sequence). The CDR3 is 12 amino acids. Trimming shortened V by 10 bases and J by 2 bases, and 11 bases separated the two germline ends. On this clonotype itself: What it binds is unknown.

This specimen was whole blood, taken at baseline. The genes are TRBV19 and TRBJ2-5, with D possibly called TRBD1 or TRBD2 (5 bases each). The TCR comes from an adult who was a healthcare worker with PCR-confirmed SARS-CoV-2 infection or an uninfected control (not recorded which). CDR3 sequence (DNA): TGTGCCACGGGACCGCAACAAGAGACCCAGTACTTC. This translates into CATGPQQETQYF.